This T cell receptor beta chain was retrieved from a study of blood T cell repertoires in COVID-19. Study overall: Acute and convalescent COVID-19 specimens originated in the United States, Italy and Spain.

Patients at the Seattle site were enrolled during active infection and followed longitudinally. CDR1 is SGHRS, CDR2 YFSETQ, per germline. CDR3 size: 17 residues. V trimming: 3 bases; J trimming: 10 bases; junction bases outside the gene matches: 13. TCRdb keeps only in-frame clones here, not all; method: immunoSEQ multiplex PCR. In the table there are 150,000 to 200,000 clones, approximately 90% of which are singletons. The rearrangement uses TRBV5-1 and TRBJ1-6, with TRBD1 matching 10 bases. The sequence was collected from a woman aged 70-85 years with COVID-19, enrolled during active disease. The material sequenced was peripheral blood. The CDR3, as DNA: TGCGCCAGCAGCTGGGGGGACAGGGGAAGACGGGAATCACCCCTCCACTTT. Its translation is CASSWGDRGRRESPLHF.